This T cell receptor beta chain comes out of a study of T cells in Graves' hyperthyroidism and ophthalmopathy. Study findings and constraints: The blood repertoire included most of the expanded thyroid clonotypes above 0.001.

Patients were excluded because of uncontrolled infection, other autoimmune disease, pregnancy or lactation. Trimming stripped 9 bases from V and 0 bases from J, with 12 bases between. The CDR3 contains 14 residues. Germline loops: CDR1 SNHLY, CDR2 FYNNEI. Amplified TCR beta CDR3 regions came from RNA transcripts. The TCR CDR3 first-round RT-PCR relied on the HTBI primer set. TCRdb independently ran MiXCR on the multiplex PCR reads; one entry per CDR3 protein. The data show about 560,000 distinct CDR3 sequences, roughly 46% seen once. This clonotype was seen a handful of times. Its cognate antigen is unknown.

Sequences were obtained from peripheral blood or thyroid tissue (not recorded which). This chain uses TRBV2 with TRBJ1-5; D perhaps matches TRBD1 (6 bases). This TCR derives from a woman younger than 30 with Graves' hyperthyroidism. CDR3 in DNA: TGTGCCAGTCAGGGGCAGTATAGCAATCAGCCCCAGCATTTT. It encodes CASQGQYSNQPQHF.